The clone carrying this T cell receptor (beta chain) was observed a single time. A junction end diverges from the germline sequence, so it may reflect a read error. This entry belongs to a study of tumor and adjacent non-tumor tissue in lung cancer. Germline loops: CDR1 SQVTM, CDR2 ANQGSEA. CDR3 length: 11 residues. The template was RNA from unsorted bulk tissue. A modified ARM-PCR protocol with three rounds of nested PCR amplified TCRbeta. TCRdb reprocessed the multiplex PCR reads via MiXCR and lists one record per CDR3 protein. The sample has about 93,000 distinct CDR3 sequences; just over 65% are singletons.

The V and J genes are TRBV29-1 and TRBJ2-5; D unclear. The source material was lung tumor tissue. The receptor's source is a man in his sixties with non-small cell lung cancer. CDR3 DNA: TGTATCGTTAGGAAAGTAGAGGCCCAGTATTTC. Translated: CIVRKVEAQYF.